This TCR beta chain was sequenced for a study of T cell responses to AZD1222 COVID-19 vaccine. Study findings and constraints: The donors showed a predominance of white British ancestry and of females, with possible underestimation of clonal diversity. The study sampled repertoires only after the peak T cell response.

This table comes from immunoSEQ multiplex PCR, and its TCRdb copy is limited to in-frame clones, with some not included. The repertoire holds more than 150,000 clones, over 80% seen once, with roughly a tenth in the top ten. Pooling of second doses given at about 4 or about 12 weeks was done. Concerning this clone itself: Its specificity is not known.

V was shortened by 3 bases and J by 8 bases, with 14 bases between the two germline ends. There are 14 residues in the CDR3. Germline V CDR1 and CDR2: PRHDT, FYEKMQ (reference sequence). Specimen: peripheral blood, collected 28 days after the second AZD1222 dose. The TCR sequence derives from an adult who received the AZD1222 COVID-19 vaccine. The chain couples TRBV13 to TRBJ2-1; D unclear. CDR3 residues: CASSFPTNFDEQFF. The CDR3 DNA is TGTGCCAGCAGCTTCCCGACGAATTTCGATGAGCAGTTCTTC.